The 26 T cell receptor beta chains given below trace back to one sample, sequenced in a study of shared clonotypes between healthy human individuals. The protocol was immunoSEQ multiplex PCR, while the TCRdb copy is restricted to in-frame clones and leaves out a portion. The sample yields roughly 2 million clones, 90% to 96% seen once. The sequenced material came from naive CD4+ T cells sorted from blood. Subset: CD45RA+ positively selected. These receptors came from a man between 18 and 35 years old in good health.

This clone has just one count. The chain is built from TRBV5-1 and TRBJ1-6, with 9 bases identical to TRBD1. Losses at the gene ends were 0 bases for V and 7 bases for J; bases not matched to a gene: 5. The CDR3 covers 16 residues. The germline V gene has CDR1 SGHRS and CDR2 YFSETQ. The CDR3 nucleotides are TGCGCCAGCAGCTTGGAACAGGGGGCGGGCAATTCACCCCTCCACTTT. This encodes CASSLEQGAGNSPLHF.

As DNA, the CDR3 is TGTGCCAGCGGGGCCGGCCCTAATCAGCCCCAGCATTTT. It codes for CASGAGPNQPQHF. This chain connects TRBV7-8 to TRBJ1-5, with a possible D match to TRBD1 (5 bases). CDR1 and CDR2 from the germline V gene are SGHVS and FQNEAQ. The CDR3 extends over 13 amino acids. Trimming shortened V by 8 bases and J by 4 bases, and 12 bases separated the two germline ends.

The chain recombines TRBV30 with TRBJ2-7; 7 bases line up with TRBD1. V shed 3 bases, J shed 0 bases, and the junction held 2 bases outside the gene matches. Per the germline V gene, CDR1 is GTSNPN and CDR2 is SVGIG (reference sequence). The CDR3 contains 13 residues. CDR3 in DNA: TGTGCCTGGAGGGGACAGAGCTCCTACGAGCAGTACTTC. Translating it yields CAWRGQSSYEQYF.

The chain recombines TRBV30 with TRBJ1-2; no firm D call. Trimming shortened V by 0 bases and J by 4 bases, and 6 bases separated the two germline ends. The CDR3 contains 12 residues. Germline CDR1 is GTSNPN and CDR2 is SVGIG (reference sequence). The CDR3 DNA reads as TGTGCCTGGAGTGTAGACGGCTATGGCTACACCTTC. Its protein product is CAWSVDGYGYTF.

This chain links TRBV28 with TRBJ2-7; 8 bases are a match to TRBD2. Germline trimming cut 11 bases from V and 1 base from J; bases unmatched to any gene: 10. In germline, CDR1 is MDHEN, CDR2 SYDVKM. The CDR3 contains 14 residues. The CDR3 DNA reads TGTGCCGGAGGGAGAGCGGGGGCATCCTACGAGCAGTACTTC. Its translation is CAGGRAGASYEQYF. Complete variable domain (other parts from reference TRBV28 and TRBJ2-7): DVKVTQSSRYLVKRTGEKVFLECVQDMDHENMFWYRQDPGLGLRLIYFSYDVKMKEKGDIPEGYSVSREKKERFSLILESASTNQTSMYLCAGGRAGASYEQYFGPGTRLTVT.

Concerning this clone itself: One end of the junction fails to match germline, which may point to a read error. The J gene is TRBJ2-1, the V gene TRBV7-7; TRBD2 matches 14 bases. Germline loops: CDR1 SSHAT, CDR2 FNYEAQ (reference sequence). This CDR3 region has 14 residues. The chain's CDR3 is CASSSGLAGGYMFF. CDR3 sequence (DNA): TGTGCTAGCAGCTCCGGACTAGCGGGGGGCTATATGTTCTTC.

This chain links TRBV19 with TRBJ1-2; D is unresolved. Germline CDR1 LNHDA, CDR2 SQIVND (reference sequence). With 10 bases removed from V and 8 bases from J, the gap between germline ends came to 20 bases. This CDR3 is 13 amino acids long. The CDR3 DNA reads TGTGCCACCCGATCCGCGGGAGGGAACGGCTACACCTTC. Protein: CATRSAGGNGYTF.

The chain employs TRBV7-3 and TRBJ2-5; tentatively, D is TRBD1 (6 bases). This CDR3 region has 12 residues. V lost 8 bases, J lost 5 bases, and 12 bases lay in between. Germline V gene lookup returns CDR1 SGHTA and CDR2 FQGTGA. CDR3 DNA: TGTGCCAGCTGTACTAGGGGGGAGACCCAGTACTTC. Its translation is CASCTRGETQYF.

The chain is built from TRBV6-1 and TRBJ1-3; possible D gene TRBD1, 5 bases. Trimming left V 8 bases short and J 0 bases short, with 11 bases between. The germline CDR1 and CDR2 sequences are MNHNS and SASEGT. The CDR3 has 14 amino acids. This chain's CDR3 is CASSEGISGNTIYF. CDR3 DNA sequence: TGTGCCAGCTCCGAGGGGATCTCTGGAAACACCATATATTTT.

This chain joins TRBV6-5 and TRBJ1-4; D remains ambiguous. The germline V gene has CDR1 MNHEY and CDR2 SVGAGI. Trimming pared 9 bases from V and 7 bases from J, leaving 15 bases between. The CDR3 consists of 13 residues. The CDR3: CARIMKGGEKLFF. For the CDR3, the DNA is TGTGCCAGGATCATGAAGGGAGGTGAAAAACTGTTTTTT.

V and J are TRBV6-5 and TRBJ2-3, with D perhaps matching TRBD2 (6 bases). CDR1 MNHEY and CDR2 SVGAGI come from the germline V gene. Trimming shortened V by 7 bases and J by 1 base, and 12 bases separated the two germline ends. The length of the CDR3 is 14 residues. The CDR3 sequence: CASTEPGGTDTQYF. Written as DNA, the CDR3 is TGTGCCAGCACCGAACCGGGGGGCACAGATACGCAGTATTTT.

In nucleotides, the CDR3 is TGCAGTGCGGTATACAGAGGCCAGCAGTACTTC. Its translation is CSAVYRGQQYF. The chain is built from TRBV20-1 and TRBJ2-7; D is ambiguous. CDR1 is DFQATT, CDR2 SNEGSKA, per germline (reference sequence). There are 11 residues in the CDR3. The V end lost 6 bases, the J end lost 8 bases, and 14 bases lay between the germline ends.

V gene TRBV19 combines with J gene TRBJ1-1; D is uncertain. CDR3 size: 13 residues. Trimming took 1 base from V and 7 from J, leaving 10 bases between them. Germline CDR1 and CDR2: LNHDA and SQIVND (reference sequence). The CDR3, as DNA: TGTGCCAGTAGTATAGTGTCAGGAGGTGAAGCTTTCTTT. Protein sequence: CASSIVSGGEAFF.

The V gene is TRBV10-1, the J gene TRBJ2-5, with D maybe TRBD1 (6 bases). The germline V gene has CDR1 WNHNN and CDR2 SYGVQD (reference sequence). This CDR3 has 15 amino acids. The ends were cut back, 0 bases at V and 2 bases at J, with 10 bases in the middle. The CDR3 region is CASSESLGGQETQYF. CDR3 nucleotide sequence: TGCGCCAGCAGTGAGTCTTTAGGGGGTCAAGAGACCCAGTACTTC.

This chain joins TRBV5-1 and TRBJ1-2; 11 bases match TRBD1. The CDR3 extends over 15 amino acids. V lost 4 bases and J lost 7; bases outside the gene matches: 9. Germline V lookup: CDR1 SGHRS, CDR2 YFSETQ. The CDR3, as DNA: TGCGCCAGCAGCACCTCGGGACAGGGGGTTCTTGGCTACACCTTC. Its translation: CASSTSGQGVLGYTF.

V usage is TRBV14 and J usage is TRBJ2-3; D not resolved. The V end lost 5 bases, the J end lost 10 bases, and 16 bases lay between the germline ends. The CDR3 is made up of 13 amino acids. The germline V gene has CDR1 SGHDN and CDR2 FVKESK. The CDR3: CASSRASQMAQYF. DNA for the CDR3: TGTGCCAGCAGCAGGGCTTCTCAGATGGCGCAGTATTTT.

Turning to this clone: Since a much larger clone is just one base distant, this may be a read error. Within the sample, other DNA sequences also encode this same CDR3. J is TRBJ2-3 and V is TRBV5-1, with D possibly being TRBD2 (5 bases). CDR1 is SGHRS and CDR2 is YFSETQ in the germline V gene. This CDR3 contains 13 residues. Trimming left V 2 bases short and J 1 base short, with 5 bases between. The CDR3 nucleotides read TGCGCCAGCAGCTTCGGGGGCACAGATACGCAGTATTTT. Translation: CASSFGGTDTQYF.

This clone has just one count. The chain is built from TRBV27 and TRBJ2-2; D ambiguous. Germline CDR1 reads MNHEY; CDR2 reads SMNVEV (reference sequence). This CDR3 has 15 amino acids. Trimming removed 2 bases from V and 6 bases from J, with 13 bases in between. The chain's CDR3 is CASSLNSLPAGELFF. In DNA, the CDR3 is TGTGCCAGCAGTTTAAACAGTCTTCCAGCCGGGGAGCTGTTTTTT.

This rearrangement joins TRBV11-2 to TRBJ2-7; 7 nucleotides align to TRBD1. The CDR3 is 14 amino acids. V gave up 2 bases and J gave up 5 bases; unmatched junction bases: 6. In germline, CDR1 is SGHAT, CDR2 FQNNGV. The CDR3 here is CASSLNRQGDEQYF. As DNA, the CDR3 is TGTGCCAGCAGCTTAAATCGACAGGGCGACGAGCAGTACTTC.

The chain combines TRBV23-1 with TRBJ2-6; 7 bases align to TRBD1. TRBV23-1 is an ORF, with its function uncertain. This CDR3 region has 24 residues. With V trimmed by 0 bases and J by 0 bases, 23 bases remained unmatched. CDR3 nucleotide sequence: TGCGCCAGCAGTCAATCCGAACGACAGGGAATATATGTCTCGCGGAGCTCTGGGGCCAACGTCCTGACTTTC. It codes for CASSQSERQGIYVSRSSGANVLTF.

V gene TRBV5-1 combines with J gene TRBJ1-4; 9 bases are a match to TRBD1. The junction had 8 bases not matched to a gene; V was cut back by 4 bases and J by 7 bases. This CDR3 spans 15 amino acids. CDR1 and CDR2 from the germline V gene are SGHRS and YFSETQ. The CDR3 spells CASSEGTGRGEKLFF. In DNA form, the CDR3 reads TGCGCCAGCAGCGAAGGGACAGGGAGGGGTGAAAAACTGTTTTTT.

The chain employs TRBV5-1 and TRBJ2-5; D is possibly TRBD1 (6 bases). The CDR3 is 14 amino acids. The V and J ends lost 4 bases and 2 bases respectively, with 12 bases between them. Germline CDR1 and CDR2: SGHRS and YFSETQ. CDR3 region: CASSPFQGQETQYF. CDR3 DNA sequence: TGCGCCAGCAGCCCATTCCAGGGGCAAGAGACCCAGTACTTC.

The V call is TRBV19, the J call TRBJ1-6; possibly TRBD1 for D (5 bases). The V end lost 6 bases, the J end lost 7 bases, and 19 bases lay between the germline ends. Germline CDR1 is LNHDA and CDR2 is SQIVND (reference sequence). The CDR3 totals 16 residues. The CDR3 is CASRNSGLGGNSPLHF. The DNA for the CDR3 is TGTGCCAGTAGAAATTCGGGACTCGGCGGCAATTCACCCCTCCACTTT.

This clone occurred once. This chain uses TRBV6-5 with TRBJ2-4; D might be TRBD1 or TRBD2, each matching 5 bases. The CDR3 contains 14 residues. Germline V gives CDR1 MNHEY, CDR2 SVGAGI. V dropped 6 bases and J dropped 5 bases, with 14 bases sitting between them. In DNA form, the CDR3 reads TGTGCCAGCAGGTCTGGGACCCAACAAAACATTCAGTACTTC. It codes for CASRSGTQQNIQYF.

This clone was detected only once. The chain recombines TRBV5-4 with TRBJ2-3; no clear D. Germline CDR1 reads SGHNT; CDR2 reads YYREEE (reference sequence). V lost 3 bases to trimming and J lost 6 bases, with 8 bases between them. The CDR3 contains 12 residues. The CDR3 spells CASSSALDTQYF. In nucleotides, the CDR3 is TGTGCCAGCAGCTCTGCCCTCGATACGCAGTATTTT.

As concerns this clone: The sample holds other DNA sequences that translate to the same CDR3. CDR3: CASSLEYEQYF. The CDR3 bases are TGTGCCAGCAGCTTAGAATACGAGCAGTACTTC. This chain connects TRBV7-9 to TRBJ2-7, with D uncertain. The germline V gene has CDR1 SEHNR and CDR2 FQNEAQ (reference sequence). V lost 1 base and J 4 bases, leaving 2 bases between the germline ends. This CDR3 has 11 residues.